The next 3 T cell receptor beta chains were all read from a single sample in a study of CD8+ T cells in alopecia areata. Extraction and reverse transcription of RNA yielded cDNA as the sequencing template. The repertoire was sequenced with immunoSEQ multiplex PCR; TCRdb's copy has only in-frame clones and lacks some. The repertoire has around 10,000 clones, roughly three fifths of them found once; the top ten carry roughly 8.1%. Alopecia areata patients provided lesional scalp punch biopsies and peripheral blood. Specimen: skin, collected at week 0. Receptor source: a human donor with alopecia areata.

This clone was seen more than once but under ten times. The chain combines TRBV7-9 with TRBJ2-5; D uncertain. The CDR3 length is 14 residues. Trimming took 2 bases from V and 6 from J, leaving 13 bases between them. CDR1 SEHNR and CDR2 FQNEAQ come from the germline V gene (reference sequence). DNA of the CDR3: TGTGCCAGCAGCTTATCGTGGCCCGGGCAGACCCAGTACTTC. Translation gives CASSLSWPGQTQYF.

The chain employs TRBV14 and TRBJ1-4; TRBD1 is a possible D gene (5 bases). V shed 0 bases and J shed 8 bases, with 16 bases lying between them. CDR3 length: 16 residues. Germline V gene sequence: CDR1 SGHDN, CDR2 FVKESK. CDR3 nucleotide sequence: TGTGCCAGCAGCCAAGATAGGAGGGGATCGGGCGAAAAACTGTTTTTT. This codes for CASSQDRRGSGEKLFF.

The chain combines TRBV6-5 with TRBJ2-7; 10 positions match TRBD1. The CDR3 is 15 amino acids. Germline V gene lookup returns CDR1 MNHEY and CDR2 SVGAGI. J lost 7 bases, V lost 6 bases, and 12 bases had no gene match. For the CDR3, the DNA is TGTGCCAGCAGACGGGCCGGGACAGGGGATTGGGAGCAGTACTTC. Translated, it gives CASRRAGTGDWEQYF.